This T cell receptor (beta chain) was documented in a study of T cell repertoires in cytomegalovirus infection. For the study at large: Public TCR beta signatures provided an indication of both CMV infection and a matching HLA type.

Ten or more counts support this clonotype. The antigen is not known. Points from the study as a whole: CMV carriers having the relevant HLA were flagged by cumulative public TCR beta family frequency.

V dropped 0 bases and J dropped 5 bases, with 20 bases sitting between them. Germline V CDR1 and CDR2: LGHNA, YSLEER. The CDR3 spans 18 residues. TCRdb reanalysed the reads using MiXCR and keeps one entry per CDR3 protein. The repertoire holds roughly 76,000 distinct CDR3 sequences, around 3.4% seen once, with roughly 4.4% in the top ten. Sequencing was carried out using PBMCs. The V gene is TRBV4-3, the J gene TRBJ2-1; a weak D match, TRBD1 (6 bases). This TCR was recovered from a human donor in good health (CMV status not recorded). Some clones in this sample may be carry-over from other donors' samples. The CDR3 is CASSQERGGGFANNEQFF. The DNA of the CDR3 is TGCGCCAGCAGCCAAGAGAGAGGGGGTGGATTTGCGAACAATGAGCAGTTCTTC.